This passage covers 13 T cell receptor beta chains from one sample sequenced in a study of T cell repertoires in cytomegalovirus infection (dated by TCRdb to the late 2010s). The instrument given in TCRdb is Illumina HiSeq 1500. TCRdb reprocessed the public reads (quality trimming at Q25 with fastp, clone calling with MiXCR) and kept in-frame beta chains. Rows with one shared CDR3 protein collapse into an entry with the most common genes and DNA. For this sample there are about 220,000 distinct CDR3 sequences; about 38% appear just once. Roughly three fifths of the sample is in the top ten clones. Their recognized antigens are unknown. The sample's treatment or condition, from its label and the paper: in vitro stimulation with specific CMV peptide epitopes to enrich CMV-specific T cells. Material: CD8+ T cells from cultured PBMCs, obtained from culture after CMV antigen stimulation. All receptors come from a human donor in good health (CMV status not recorded). Some clones in this sample may be carry-over from other donors' samples.

This clonotype was counted a few times. The chain carries TRBV6-5 and TRBJ2-7, with 14 bases matching TRBD2. CDR1 is MNHEY, CDR2 SVGAGI, per germline. This CDR3 comprises 14 residues. V lost 5 bases and J lost 3; bases outside the gene matches: 0. The CDR3 DNA reads TGTGCCAGCAGTGGGACTAGCGGGAGCTACGAGCAGTACTTC. Amino acid sequence: CASSGTSGSYEQYF.

The CDR3 region is CASSLGTSGRKSSYNEQFF. The CDR3 DNA reads TGTGCCAGCAGCTTGGGCACTAGCGGGAGGAAAAGTTCCTACAATGAGCAGTTCTTC. The rearrangement joins TRBV2 to TRBJ2-1; the match to TRBD2 covers 12 bases. There are 19 residues in the CDR3. The germline gives CDR1 SNHLY, CDR2 FYNNEI. V lost 6 bases, J lost 1 base, and 13 bases stayed unmatched.

This clonotype was observed a few times. The rearrangement joins TRBV7-2 to TRBJ2-6; tentatively, D is TRBD2 (6 bases). Looked up from germline, CDR1 is SGHTA and CDR2 is FQGNSA. CDR3 length equals 18 residues. Trimming removed 5 bases from V and 0 bases from J, with 17 bases in between. The chain's CDR3 is CASSLRREWDSGANVLTF. CDR3 DNA sequence: TGTGCCAGCAGCCTACGACGGGAGTGGGACTCTGGGGCCAACGTCCTGACTTTC.

On this clonotype: A junction end diverges from the germline sequence, so it may reflect a read error. V is TRBV7-6 and J is TRBJ2-7; D is ambiguous. Germline V gene sequence: CDR1 SGHVS, CDR2 FNYEAQ. The CDR3 covers 15 residues. CDR3 nucleotide sequence: TGTGCCTGCAGCCCTCCCCTTCGGCAGGATTACGAGCAGTACTTC. It specifies CACSPPLRQDYEQYF.

This clonotype came up once. This chain uses TRBV12-5 with TRBJ2-1; 8 bases line up with TRBD2. The J segment lost 6 bases and the V segment lost 9 bases, leaving 19 bases of the junction unmatched. The V gene's germline CDR1 is LGHNT and CDR2 FRNRAP. This CDR3 region has 17 residues. The CDR3 nucleotides read TGTGCTAGGGGATCCTTAGGTTCGGGGGGGATGTTCAATGAGCAGTTCTTC. Encoded protein: CARGSLGSGGMFNEQFF.

The chain carries TRBV7-9 and TRBJ1-4; the match to TRBD1 covers 8 bases. The CDR3 contains 14 residues. V was clipped by 1 base and J by 5 bases; unmatched bases: 0. The V gene's germline CDR1 is SEHNR and CDR2 FQNEAQ (reference sequence). The CDR3 spells CASSLGDRNEKLFF. DNA for the CDR3: TGTGCCAGCAGCTTAGGGGACAGGAATGAAAAACTGTTTTTT.

There are a few counts of this clonotype. This sequence joins TRBV7-6 and TRBJ1-1; D not certain. Germline values: CDR1 SGHVS, CDR2 FNYEAQ. The CDR3 runs to 13 residues. V lost 1 base and J 6 bases, leaving 9 bases between the germline ends. The CDR3 protein is CASSLGSRAEAFF. For the CDR3, the DNA is TGTGCCAGCAGCTTAGGATCGAGAGCTGAAGCTTTCTTT.

The chain couples TRBV6-2 or TRBV6-3 to TRBJ2-1, with unresolved D. The germline V gene has CDR1 MNHEY and CDR2 SVGEGT. The ends were cut back, 0 bases at V and 5 bases at J, with 17 bases in the middle. There are 17 residues in the CDR3. The CDR3, as DNA: TGTGCCAGCAGTTACTCGATAATACTACTTCGCAACAATGAGCAGTTCTTC. This sequence encodes CASSYSIILLRNNEQFF.

This clonotype was seen only a few times. The rearrangement joins TRBV5-1 to TRBJ2-5; D is undetermined. Germline V lookup: CDR1 SGHRS, CDR2 YFSETQ. V lost 2 bases and J 5 bases, leaving 7 bases between the germline ends. The CDR3 consists of 12 residues. CDR3 sequence (DNA): TGCGCCAGCAGCTTAAGCGAGGAGACCCAGTACTTC. Translation gives CASSLSEETQYF.

The chain has TRBV11-2 and TRBJ1-5; the match to TRBD1 covers 7 bases. The CDR3 sequence is 18 residues long. V gave up 2 bases and J gave up 0 bases; unmatched junction bases: 10. Per germline, CDR1 SGHAT and CDR2 FQNNGV. The CDR3 region is CASSLRGGGTYSNQPQHF. The CDR3, as DNA: TGTGCCAGCAGCTTAAGGGGAGGGGGCACATATAGCAATCAGCCCCAGCATTTT.

This chain joins TRBV28 and TRBJ1-6; TRBD1 matches at 9 bases. V was pared by 4 bases and J by 9 bases, with 4 bases of the junction left unmatched. Germline CDR1 reads MDHEN; CDR2 reads SYDVKM. The CDR3 has 14 amino acids. In DNA form, the CDR3 reads TGTGCCAGCAGTTGGGGACAGGGAGGTTCACCCCTCCACTTT. It specifies CASSWGQGGSPLHF.

The rearrangement joins TRBV6-5 to TRBJ1-3; 8 positions match TRBD1. V lost 5 bases and J lost 0; bases outside the gene matches: 6. CDR1 and CDR2 (germline): MNHEY, SVGAGI. This CDR3 is 16 amino acids long. DNA for the CDR3: TGTGCCAGCAGTATGGGACAGGACTTCTCTGGAAACACCATATATTTT. This encodes CASSMGQDFSGNTIYF.

The sample holds a few counts of this clonotype. This chain joins TRBV20-1 and TRBJ2-7; D unresolved. In germline, CDR1 is DFQATT, CDR2 SNEGSKA (reference sequence). V lost 0 bases to trimming and J lost 6 bases, with 18 bases between them. The CDR3 covers 15 residues. CDR3 DNA sequence: TGCAGTGCTAGAGATCGAGTTGGCAGCCGCAGCGAGCAGTACTTC. Residues: CSARDRVGSRSEQYF.